These 8 T cell receptor beta chains came from one sample sequenced in a study of blood T cell repertoires in COVID-19. Produced via immunoSEQ multiplex PCR; TCRdb's table is partial and in-frame only. Among 70,000 to 90,000 clones listed, approximately 79% were seen once. Sample: peripheral blood. Receptor source: a human donor with acute or convalescent COVID-19. The donor label of this sample is uncertain.

The J gene is TRBJ2-7, the V gene TRBV27, with 7 bases fitting TRBD2. CDR1 and CDR2 from the germline V gene are MNHEY and SMNVEV (reference sequence). The length of the CDR3 is 12 residues. Germline trimming cut 7 bases from V and 4 bases from J; bases unmatched to any gene: 4. CDR3 bases: TGTGCCAGCATGACTAGCAGGTACGAGCAGTACTTC. Its protein is CASMTSRYEQYF.

The chain is built from TRBV7-6 and TRBJ2-3, with D possibly being TRBD2 (6 bases). Germline assignment: CDR1 SGHVS and CDR2 FNYEAQ. V lost 5 bases and J 7 bases, leaving 16 bases between the germline ends. The CDR3 consists of 14 residues. The CDR3 is CASSGPLGGNTQYF. The CDR3 coding sequence is TGTGCCAGCAGCGGCCCGTTGGGGGGAAATACGCAGTATTTT. The full variable domain, completed using reference TRBV7-6 and TRBJ2-3, is GAGVSQSPRYKVTKRGQDVALRCDPISGHVSLYWYRQALGQGPEFLTYFNYEAQQDKSGLPNDRFSAERPEGSISTLTIQRTEQRDSAMYRCASSGPLGGNTQYFGPGTRLTVL.

This chain joins TRBV7-3 and TRBJ2-1; 7 nucleotides agree with TRBD2. Germline V gene lookup returns CDR1 SGHTA and CDR2 FQGTGA. The ends lost 4 bases at V and 6 bases at J; junction bases unmatched: 6. There are 14 residues in the CDR3. CDR3 sequence reads: CASSSSGGGNEQFF. In nucleotides, the CDR3 is TGTGCCAGCAGCTCTAGCGGCGGGGGCAATGAGCAGTTCTTC.

The chain has TRBV7-2 and TRBJ2-4; 13 bases are shared with TRBD2. Germline lookup yields CDR1 SGHTA and CDR2 FQGNSA. Trimming cost V 5 bases and J 8 bases; bases outside gene matches: 6. The CDR3 has 15 amino acids. CDR3 bases: TGTGCCAGCAGCAGGACTAGCGGGAGTACGGACATTCAGTACTTC. It yields the protein CASSRTSGSTDIQYF.

The rearrangement joins TRBV3-1 (or the pseudogene TRBV3-2) to TRBJ1-2; D is perhaps TRBD1 (5 bases). V was cut by 6 bases and J by 4 bases, with 15 bases left in between. CDR3 length: 14 residues. Germline lookup yields CDR1 LGHDT and CDR2 YNNKEL (reference sequence). DNA for the CDR3: TGTGCCAGCAGTCAGGCTCAGGGTTCCTATGGCTACACCTTC. The encoded protein is CASSQAQGSYGYTF.

The chain couples TRBV19 to TRBJ1-2; 7 bases map to TRBD1. The V and J ends lost 2 bases and 6 bases, in that order; junction bases with no gene match: 3. The CDR3 sequence is 13 residues long. CDR1 and CDR2 (germline): LNHDA, SQIVND (reference sequence). CDR3 DNA: TGTGCCAGTAGTATAAGACAGGGTCATGGCTACACCTTC. Amino acids: CASSIRQGHGYTF.

The chain has TRBV5-6 and TRBJ2-5, with D tentatively TRBD2 (6 bases). CDR3 size: 13 residues. CDR1 and CDR2 from the germline V gene are SGHDT and YYEEEE. Trimming stripped 2 bases from V and 5 bases from J, with 10 bases between. CDR3 in amino acids: CASSFGGSETQYF. As DNA, the CDR3 is TGTGCCAGCAGCTTCGGGGGTTCTGAGACCCAGTACTTC. The whole variable domain, filled in from reference TRBV5-6 and TRBJ2-5, reads DAGVTQSPTHLIKTRGQQVTLRCSPKSGHDTVSWYQQALGQGPQFIFQYYEEEERQRGNFPDRFSGHQFPNYSSELNVNALLLGDSALYLCASSFGGSETQYFGPGTRLLVL.

This sequence joins TRBV4-2 and TRBJ2-3; unclear D gene. The ends were cut back, 0 bases at V and 1 base at J, with 11 bases in the middle. The germline V gene has CDR1 LGHNA and CDR2 YNFKEQ. The CDR3 sequence is 16 residues long. The CDR3: CASSQESKPRTDTQYF. The CDR3, as DNA: TGTGCCAGCAGCCAAGAGAGCAAACCCCGCACAGATACGCAGTATTTT.